This is a list of T cell receptor beta chains from one sample in a study of immune evolution from preneoplasia to lung adenocarcinoma. Some clones are missing from TCRdb's copy, which holds only in-frame ones; the method was immunoSEQ multiplex PCR. The sample carries roughly 3,700 clones, around 76% recorded once. The sequenced sample consisted of FFPE minimally invasive lung adenocarcinoma tissue. The receptors were gathered from a person aged 60-80 years with lung adenocarcinoma. The CDR3 runs from the conserved cysteine through the conserved F or W. The order of the fields is CDR3 DNA, CDR3 protein, V gene, clone size, CDR3 length, D gene, J gene. D genes are given only for firm matches. A clone size is listed for some rows: how often the clone was seen (once, few, many), or a class if it is expanded.

CDR3 DNA: TGTGCCAGCACCTTGAGGCACTCCGGGACTAGCGGGACCAATGAGCAGTTCTTC; CDR3 protein: CASTLRHSGTSGTNEQFF; V gene: TRBV5-5; clone size: NA; CDR3 length: 18; D gene: TRBD2; J gene: TRBJ2-1
CDR3 DNA: TGTGCCAGCAGAACGACAGGCGGAAACACCATATATTTT; CDR3 protein: CASRTTGGNTIYF; V gene: TRBV27; clone size: NA; CDR3 length: 13; D gene: NA; J gene: TRBJ1-3
CDR3 DNA: TGTGCCAGCAGCTTGACGACAGGGGGTTCCAATCAGCCCCAGCATTTT; CDR3 protein: CASSLTTGGSNQPQHF; V gene: TRBV5-5; clone size: NA; CDR3 length: 16; D gene: TRBD1; J gene: TRBJ1-5
CDR3 DNA: TGTGCCAGTGGGCCCGGCCGGGCTTTCTTT; CDR3 protein: CASGPGRAFF; V gene: TRBV19; clone size: NA; CDR3 length: 10; D gene: NA; J gene: TRBJ1-1
CDR3 DNA: TGTGCCAGCTTACAGGGCAATGAGCAGTTCTTC; CDR3 protein: CASLQGNEQFF; V gene: TRBV5-5; clone size: NA; CDR3 length: 11; D gene: NA; J gene: TRBJ2-1
CDR3 DNA: TGCGCCAGCAGCAGGATAGGACTCCAAGAGACCCAGTACTTC; CDR3 protein: CASSRIGLQETQYF; V gene: TRBV5-1; clone size: NA; CDR3 length: 14; D gene: NA; J gene: TRBJ2-5
CDR3 DNA: TGTGCCAGTAGGAGGGGGGATACTAGCACAGATACGCAGTATTTT; CDR3 protein: CASRRGDTSTDTQYF; V gene: TRBV19; clone size: NA; CDR3 length: 15; D gene: NA; J gene: TRBJ2-3
CDR3 DNA: TGCAGCGTTGGGTCAGGGGCTTATGGCTACACCTTC; CDR3 protein: CSVGSGAYGYTF; V gene: TRBV29-1; clone size: NA; CDR3 length: 12; D gene: NA; J gene: TRBJ1-2
CDR3 DNA: TGTGCCAGCAGAAGACAGGGAGCTGGGGCCAACGTCCTGACTTTC; CDR3 protein: CASRRQGAGANVLTF; V gene: TRBV27; clone size: NA; CDR3 length: 15; D gene: TRBD1; J gene: TRBJ2-6
CDR3 DNA: TGTGCCAGTAGTATCATGCTTCGGGAAGGTGAGCAGTTCTTC; CDR3 protein: CASSIMLREGEQFF; V gene: TRBV19; clone size: few; CDR3 length: 14; D gene: NA; J gene: TRBJ2-1
CDR3 DNA: TGTGCCAGCAGCTTGGCAGGACTAGCGGAACAAGAGACCCAGTACTTC; CDR3 protein: CASSLAGLAEQETQYF; V gene: TRBV5-6; clone size: NA; CDR3 length: 16; D gene: TRBD2; J gene: TRBJ2-5
CDR3 DNA: TGTGCCAGCAGTCTAGCGTCCGGGGAGCTGTTTTTT; CDR3 protein: CASSLASGELFF; V gene: TRBV6-5; clone size: NA; CDR3 length: 12; D gene: NA; J gene: TRBJ2-2
CDR3 DNA: TGTGCCAGTAGCCTTAGGAGGGCGGACACTGAAGCTTTCTTT; CDR3 protein: CASSLRRADTEAFF; V gene: TRBV19; clone size: NA; CDR3 length: 14; D gene: NA; J gene: TRBJ1-1
CDR3 DNA: TGTGCCGGTCAATTAGGGTGGGCCATATATTTT; CDR3 protein: CAGQLGWAIYF; V gene: TRBV28; clone size: few; CDR3 length: 11; D gene: NA; J gene: TRBJ1-3
CDR3 DNA: TGTGCCAGCACCTTGGGTCCGTTTAATTACGAGCAGTACTTC; CDR3 protein: CASTLGPFNYEQYF; V gene: TRBV28; clone size: NA; CDR3 length: 14; D gene: NA; J gene: TRBJ2-7
CDR3 DNA: TGTGCCAGCAGGGACAAGCTTACCGGGGAGCTGTTTTTT; CDR3 protein: CASRDKLTGELFF; V gene: TRBV6-1; clone size: NA; CDR3 length: 13; D gene: NA; J gene: TRBJ2-2